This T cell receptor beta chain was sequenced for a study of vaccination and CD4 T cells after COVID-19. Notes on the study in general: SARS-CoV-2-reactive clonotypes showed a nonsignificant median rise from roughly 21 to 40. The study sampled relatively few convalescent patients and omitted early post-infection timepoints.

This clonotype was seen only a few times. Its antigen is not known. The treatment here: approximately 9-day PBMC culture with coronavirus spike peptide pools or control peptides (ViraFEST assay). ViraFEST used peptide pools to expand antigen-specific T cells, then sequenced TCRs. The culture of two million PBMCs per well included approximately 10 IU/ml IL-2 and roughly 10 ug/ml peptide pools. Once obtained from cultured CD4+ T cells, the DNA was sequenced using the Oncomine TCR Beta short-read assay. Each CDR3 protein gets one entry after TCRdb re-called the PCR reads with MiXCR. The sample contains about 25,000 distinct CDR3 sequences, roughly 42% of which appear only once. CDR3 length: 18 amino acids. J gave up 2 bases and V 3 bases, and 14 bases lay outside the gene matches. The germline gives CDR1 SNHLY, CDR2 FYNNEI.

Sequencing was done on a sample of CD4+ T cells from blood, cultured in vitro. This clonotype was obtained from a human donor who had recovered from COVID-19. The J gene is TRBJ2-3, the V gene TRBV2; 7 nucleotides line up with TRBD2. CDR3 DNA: TGTGCCAGCAGTGAGTTGACCACCGGGGGAGGGCTCACAGATACGCAGTATTTT. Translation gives CASSELTTGGGLTDTQYF.